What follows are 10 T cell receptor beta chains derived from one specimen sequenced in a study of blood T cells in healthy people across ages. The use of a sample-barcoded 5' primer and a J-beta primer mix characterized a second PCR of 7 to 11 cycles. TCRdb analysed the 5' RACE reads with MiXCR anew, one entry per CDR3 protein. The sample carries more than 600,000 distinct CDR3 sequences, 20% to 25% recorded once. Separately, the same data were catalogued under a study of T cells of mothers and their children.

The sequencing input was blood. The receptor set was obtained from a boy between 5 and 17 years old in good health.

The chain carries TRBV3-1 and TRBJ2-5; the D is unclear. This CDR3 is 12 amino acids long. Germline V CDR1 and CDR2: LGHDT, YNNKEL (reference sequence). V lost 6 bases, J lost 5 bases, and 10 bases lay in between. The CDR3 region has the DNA TGTGCCAGCAGGCGTGATTGGGAGACCCAGTACTTC. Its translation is CASRRDWETQYF.

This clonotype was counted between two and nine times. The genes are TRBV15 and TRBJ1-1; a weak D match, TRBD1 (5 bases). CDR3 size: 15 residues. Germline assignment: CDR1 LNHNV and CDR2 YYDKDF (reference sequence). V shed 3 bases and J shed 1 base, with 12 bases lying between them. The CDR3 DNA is TGTGCCACCAGCAGTATAGGGACTGGGAACACTGAAGCTTTCTTT. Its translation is CATSSIGTGNTEAFF.

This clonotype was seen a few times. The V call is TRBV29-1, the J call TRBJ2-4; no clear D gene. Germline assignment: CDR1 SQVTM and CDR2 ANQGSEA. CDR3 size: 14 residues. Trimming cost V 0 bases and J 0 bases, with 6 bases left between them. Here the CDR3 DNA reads TGCAGCGTTGAAGATATAGTAGCCAAAAACATTCAGTACTTC. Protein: CSVEDIVAKNIQYF.

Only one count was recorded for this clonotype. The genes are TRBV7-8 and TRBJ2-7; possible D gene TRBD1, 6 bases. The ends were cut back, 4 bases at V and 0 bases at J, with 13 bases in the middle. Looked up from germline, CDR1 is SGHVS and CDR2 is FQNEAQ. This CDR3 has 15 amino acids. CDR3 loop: CASSSSQGSSYEQYF. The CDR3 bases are TGTGCCAGCAGCTCCTCGCAGGGGAGCTCCTACGAGCAGTACTTC.

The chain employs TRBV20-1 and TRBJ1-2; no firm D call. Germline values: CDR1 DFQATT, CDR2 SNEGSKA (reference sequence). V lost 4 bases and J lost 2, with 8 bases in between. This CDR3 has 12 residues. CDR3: CSANSANYGYTF. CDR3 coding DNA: TGCAGTGCTAACTCAGCAAACTATGGCTACACCTTC.

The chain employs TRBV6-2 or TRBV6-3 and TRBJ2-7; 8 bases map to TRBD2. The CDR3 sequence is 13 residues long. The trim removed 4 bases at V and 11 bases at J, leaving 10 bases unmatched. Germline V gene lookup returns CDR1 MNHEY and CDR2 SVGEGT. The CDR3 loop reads CASSSAGAFQEYF. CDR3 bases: TGTGCCAGCAGTTCAGCGGGAGCCTTCCAGGAGTACTTC.

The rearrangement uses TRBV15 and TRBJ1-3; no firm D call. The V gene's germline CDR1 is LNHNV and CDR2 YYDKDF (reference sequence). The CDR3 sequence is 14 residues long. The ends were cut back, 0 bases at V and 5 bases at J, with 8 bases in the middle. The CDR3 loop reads CATSRDLVRNTIYF. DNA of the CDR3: TGTGCCACCAGCAGAGATCTTGTAAGAAACACCATATATTTT.

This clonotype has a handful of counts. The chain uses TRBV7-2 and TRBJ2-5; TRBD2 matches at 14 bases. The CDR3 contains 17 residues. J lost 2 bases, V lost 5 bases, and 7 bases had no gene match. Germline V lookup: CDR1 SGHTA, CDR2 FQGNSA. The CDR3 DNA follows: TGTGCCAGCAGCCCCGGATGGACTAGCGGGGGGCAAGAGACCCAGTACTTC. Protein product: CASSPGWTSGGQETQYF.

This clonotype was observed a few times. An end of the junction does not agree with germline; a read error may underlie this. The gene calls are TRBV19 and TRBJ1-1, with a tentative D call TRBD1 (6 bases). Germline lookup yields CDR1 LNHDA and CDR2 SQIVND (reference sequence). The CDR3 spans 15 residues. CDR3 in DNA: TGTGCCAGTAGTATTCGGACTCCGGGACACACCGAAGCTTTCTTT. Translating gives CASSIRTPGHTEAFF.

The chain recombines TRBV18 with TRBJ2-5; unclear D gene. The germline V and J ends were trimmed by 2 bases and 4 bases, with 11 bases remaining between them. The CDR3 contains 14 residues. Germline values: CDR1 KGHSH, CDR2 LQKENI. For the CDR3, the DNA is TGTGCCAGCTCACCAGCACAGAAGGGAGAGACCCAGTACTTC. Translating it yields CASSPAQKGETQYF.